These T cell receptor beta chains were read from a single sample in a study of shared clonotypes between healthy human individuals. TCRdb keeps only in-frame clones here, not all; method: immunoSEQ multiplex PCR. The repertoire holds about 2.2 million clones, with about 93% as singletons. Sequenced sample: naive CD8+ T cells from PBMCs. The receptor source for this set is a man younger than 35 in good health. Some clones in this sample may be carry-over from other donors' samples. Each CDR3 is given with its conserved first and last residue. D genes are given only for firm matches. A clone size is listed for some rows: how often the clone was seen (once, few, many), or a class if it is expanded.

>-|TRBV29-1|TRBJ2-1|once
CSAQGEGSSYNEQFF
TGCAGCGCCCAAGGTGAAGGGAGCTCCTACAATGAGCAGTTCTTC
>-|TRBV4-3|TRBJ1-1|-
CASSQWGARRTEAFF
TGCGCCAGCAGCCAATGGGGGGCGCGGAGGACTGAAGCTTTCTTT
>-|TRBV9|TRBJ2-4|-
CASSLDGVAKNIQYF
TGTGCCAGCAGCCTGGACGGGGTAGCCAAAAACATTCAGTACTTC
>TRBD1|TRBV7-2|TRBJ1-2|-
CASSLTLPRDREDYGYTF
TGTGCCAGCAGCTTGACCTTGCCTCGGGACAGGGAGGACTATGGCTACACCTTC
>TRBD1|TRBV7-9|TRBJ1-2|-
CASSLSGQGYTF
TGTGCCAGCAGCCTTTCCGGACAGGGTTACACCTTC
>-|TRBV27|TRBJ1-5|once
CASSSSPNQPQHF
TGTGCCAGCAGTTCTTCCCCGAATCAGCCCCAGCATTTT
>TRBD2|TRBV7-9|TRBJ2-7|-
CASSFLAGGPGEQYF
TGTGCCAGCAGCTTTCTAGCGGGAGGGCCAGGCGAGCAGTACTTC
>-|TRBV23-1|TRBJ2-6|-
CASSQSGRGRSSGANVLTF
TGCGCCAGCAGTCAATCCGGTAGGGGCCGAAGCTCTGGGGCCAACGTCCTGACTTTC
>-|TRBV30|TRBJ1-6|-
CAWSVYPF
TGTGCCTGGAGTGTATATCCTTTT
>-|TRBV7-9|TRBJ1-1|-
CASSLGGSTEAFF
TGTGCCAGCAGCTTAGGTGGGAGCACTGAAGCTTTCTTT
>-|TRBV7-9|TRBJ2-1|-
CASESLLF
TGTGCCAGCGAATCCCTCCTCTTC
>-|TRBV7-9|TRBJ2-7|-
CASSASQGFPPPYEQYF
TGTGCCAGCAGCGCTAGTCAGGGGTTCCCCCCGCCCTACGAGCAGTACTTC
>-|TRBV28|TRBJ2-7|-
CASSFGPISYEQYF
TGTGCCAGCAGTTTCGGTCCCATCTCCTACGAGCAGTACTTC